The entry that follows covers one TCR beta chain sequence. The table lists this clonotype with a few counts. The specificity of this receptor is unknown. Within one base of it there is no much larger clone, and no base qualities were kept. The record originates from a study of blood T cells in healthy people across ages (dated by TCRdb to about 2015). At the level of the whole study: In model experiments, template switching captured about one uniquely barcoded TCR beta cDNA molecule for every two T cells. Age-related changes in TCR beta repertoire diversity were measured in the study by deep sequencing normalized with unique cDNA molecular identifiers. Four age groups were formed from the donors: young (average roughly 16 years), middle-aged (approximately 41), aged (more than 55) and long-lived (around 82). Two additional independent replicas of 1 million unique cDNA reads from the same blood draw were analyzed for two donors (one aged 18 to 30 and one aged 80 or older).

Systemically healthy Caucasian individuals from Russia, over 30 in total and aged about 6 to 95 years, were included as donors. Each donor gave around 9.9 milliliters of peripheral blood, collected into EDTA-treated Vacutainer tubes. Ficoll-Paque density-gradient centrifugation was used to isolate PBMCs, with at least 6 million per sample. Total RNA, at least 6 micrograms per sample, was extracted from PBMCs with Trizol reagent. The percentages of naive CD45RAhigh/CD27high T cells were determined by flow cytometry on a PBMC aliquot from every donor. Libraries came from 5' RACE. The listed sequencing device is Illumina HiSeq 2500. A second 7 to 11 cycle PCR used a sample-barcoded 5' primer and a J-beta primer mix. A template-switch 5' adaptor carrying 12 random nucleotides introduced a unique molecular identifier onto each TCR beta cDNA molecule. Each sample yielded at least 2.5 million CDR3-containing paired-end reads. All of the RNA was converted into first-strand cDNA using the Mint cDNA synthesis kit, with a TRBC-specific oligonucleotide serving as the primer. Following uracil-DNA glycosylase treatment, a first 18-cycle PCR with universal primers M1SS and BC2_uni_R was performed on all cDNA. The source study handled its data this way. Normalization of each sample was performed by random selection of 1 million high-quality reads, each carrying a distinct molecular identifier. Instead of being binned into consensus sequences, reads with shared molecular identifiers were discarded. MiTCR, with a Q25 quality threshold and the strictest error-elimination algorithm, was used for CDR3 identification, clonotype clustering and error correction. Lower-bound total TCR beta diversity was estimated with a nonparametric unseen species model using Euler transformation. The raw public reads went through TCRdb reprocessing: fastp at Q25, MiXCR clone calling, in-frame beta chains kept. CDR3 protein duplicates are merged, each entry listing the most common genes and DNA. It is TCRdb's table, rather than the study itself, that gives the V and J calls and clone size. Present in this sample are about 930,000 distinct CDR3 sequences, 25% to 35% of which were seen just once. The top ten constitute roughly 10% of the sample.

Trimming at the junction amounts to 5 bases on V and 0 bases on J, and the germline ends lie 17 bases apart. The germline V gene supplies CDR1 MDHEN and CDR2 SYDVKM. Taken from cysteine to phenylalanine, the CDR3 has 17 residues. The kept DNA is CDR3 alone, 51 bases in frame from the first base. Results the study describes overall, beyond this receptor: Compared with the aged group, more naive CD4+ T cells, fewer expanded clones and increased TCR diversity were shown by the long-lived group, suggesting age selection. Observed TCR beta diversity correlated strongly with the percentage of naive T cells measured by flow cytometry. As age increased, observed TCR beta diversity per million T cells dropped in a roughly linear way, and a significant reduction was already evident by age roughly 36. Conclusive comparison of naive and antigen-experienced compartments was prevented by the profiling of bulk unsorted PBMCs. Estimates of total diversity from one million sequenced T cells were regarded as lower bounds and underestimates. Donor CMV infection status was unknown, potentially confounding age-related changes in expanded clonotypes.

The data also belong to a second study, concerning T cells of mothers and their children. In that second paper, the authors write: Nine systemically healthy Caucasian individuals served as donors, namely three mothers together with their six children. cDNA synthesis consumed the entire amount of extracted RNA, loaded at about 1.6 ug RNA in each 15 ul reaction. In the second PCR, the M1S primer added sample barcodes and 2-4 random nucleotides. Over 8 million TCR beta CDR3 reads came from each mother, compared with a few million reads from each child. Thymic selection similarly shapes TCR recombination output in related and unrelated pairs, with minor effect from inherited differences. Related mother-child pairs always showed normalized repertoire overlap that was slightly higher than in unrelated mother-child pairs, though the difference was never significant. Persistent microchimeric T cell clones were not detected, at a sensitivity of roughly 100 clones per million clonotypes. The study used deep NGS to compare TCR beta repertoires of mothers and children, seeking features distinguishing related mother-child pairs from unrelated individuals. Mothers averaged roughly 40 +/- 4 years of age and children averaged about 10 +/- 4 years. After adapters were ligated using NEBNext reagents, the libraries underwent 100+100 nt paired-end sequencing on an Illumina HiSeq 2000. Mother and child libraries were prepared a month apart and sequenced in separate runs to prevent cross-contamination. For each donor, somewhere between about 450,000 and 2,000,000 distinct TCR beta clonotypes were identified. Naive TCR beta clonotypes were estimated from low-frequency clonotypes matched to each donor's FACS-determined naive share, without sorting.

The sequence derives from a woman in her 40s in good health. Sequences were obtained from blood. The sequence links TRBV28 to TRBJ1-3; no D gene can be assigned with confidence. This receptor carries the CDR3 CASSPSSVSTSGNTIYF. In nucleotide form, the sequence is TGTGCCAGCAGTCCCTCATCAGTCTCGACCTCTGGAAACACCATATATTTT.